One T cell receptor (beta chain) is described in this entry. Only a few counts were recorded for this clonotype. The clone's antigen remains unknown. No much larger clone exists at a distance of one base, and base qualities are not known. The CDR1 and CDR2 encoded by the germline V gene are SGDLS and YYNGEE. Trimming leaves V shorter by 1 base and J shorter by 2 bases, with the junction holding 3 bases beyond the gene matches. Counted from cysteine to phenylalanine, this CDR3 has 14 amino acids. The retained sequence is limited to the CDR3, 42 bases, with the frame set at the first base. Sequencing used an Illumina NovaSeq 6000. TCRalpha and TCRbeta cDNA libraries were constructed by 5'RACE with constant-segment primers, with sample barcodes and unique molecular identifiers being introduced. Trizol reagent was used to extract RNA from every sample. Library amplification was performed in two PCR steps, and a second sample barcode and Illumina TruSeq adapters were introduced in the second step. Libraries were sequenced on an Illumina NovaSeq with 2 x 150 bp paired-end reads. In the authors' own workflow: Reads were demultiplexed and collapsed into UMI-guided consensus sequences with migec v1.2.7. Using mixcr v2.1.11, UMI consensuses were aligned to TRA and TRB V and J templates and then assembled into clonotypes. Expanded or contracted clonotypes were those called significant by both edgeR and NoisET, with noise models trained on biological replicates. edgeR calls used a false discovery rate-adjusted p below 0.01 and a log2 fold-change threshold of 1. As an exploratory analysis of dynamics, max-normalized trajectories of the 1000 most abundant clonotypes were examined with PCA combined with hierarchical clustering. Each responding clone was given a CD4 or CD8 phenotype based on the CD4+ and CD8+ repertoires, which had been sequenced separately. TCRdb trimmed the raw reads at Q25, called clones with MiXCR and kept productive beta chains. When rows share a CDR3 protein, they turn into one entry using the most common DNA and genes. The V and J calls and clone size are TCRdb's, not the authors'. The sample data list about 470,000 distinct CDR3 sequences, and about 20% of these were observed just once. Together, the top ten hold around 12% of the sample.

These data originate in a study of T-cell memory formation after mild COVID-19 (dated by TCRdb to about 2021). In the study overall: TCR sequence clusters from the two donors were found to be largely donor specific. In a couple of donors, T-cell clones that expanded and contracted after mild COVID-19 were tracked by sequencing TCRalpha and TCRbeta repertoires over time. Two young, previously healthy adult volunteers made up the cohort, one male and one female. Results the study describes overall, beyond this receptor: Only a couple of mild cases were covered by the study, and larger cohorts that include severe cases with pre-infection samples were considered necessary. From day 15 to 85, contracting clones showed balanced CD4/CD8 phenotypes, whereas a second wave of clones that expanded from day 15 to 37 leaned towards CD4+. Some responding clones were detected in pre-infection memory, which suggested that pre-existing cross-reactive memory T cells had joined the SARS-CoV-2 response. Contracting CD4+ clones appeared mostly in the CM and EM memory subsets, whereas CD8+ clones were enriched in EMRA. The second-wave clones that peaked on day 37 were not confirmed to be SARS-CoV-2 specific.

PBMCs were isolated by Ficoll-Paque density gradient centrifugation. Material: PBMCs or a T cell subset sorted from them (not recorded which). Recombination joined TRBV9 with TRBJ2-7, with TRBD1 matching 7 junction bases. The clonotype originates from an adult woman who had mild COVID-19 (a few samples of this study predate the infection). The sample titles of this study are shuffled in the database, so cell type and time point are left out; the donor was told from shared clones. The nucleotide sequence is TGTGCCAGCAGCGTAACAGGGGTCCCCTACGAGCAGTACTTC. Translated, it gives CASSVTGVPYEQYF.